This T cell receptor beta chain was retrieved from a study of shared clonotypes between healthy human individuals. At the level of the study: A couple of women and a few men aged 18 to 49 served as donors.

Notes on the study in general: Sorted-subset sequencing was shown by rarefaction to be incomplete despite large depth.

A remark on this clone: Its target is unknown.

All participating donors were Caucasian adults from Nashville, Tennessee. Investigators divided CD4+ cells into CD45RA+ naive and CD45RA-negative memory subsets. Assay: immunoSEQ multiplex PCR; the TCRdb copy retains only in-frame clones and omits some. The table includes around 2.3 million clones, around 95% detected once. CDR3 length equals 15 residues. CDR1 and CDR2 from the germline V gene are MDHEN and SYDVKM. The V gene lost 6 bases and the J gene lost 7 bases, with 19 bases spanning the gap. The clonotype was recovered from a man between 18 and 29 years old in good health. The sample was naive CD4+ T cells sorted from blood. Regarding subset: CD45RA+ positively selected. This chain uses TRBV28 with TRBJ1-5, with D possibly being TRBD1 (5 bases). The CDR3 spells CASRLAPGMGQPQHF. CDR3 in DNA: TGTGCCAGCAGGTTGGCCCCAGGGATGGGACAGCCCCAGCATTTT.